The present T cell receptor beta chain was sequenced within a study of shared clonotypes between healthy human individuals. Some clones are missing from TCRdb's copy, which holds only in-frame ones; the method was immunoSEQ multiplex PCR. The data contain around 620,000 clones, roughly 95% of them seen just once; the ten biggest clones take up over 0.1%. Naive CD8 cells lacked CD45RO and underwent positive selection for CCR7, leaving out terminally differentiated effector memory CD45RA+ cells. This CDR3 has 14 residues. V dropped 1 base and J dropped 6 bases, with 13 bases sitting between them. Per germline, CDR1 SGHAT and CDR2 FQNNGV.

The sample consisted of naive CD8+ T cells sorted from blood. The sequence was collected from a woman in her 30s in good health. The chain carries TRBV11-2 and TRBJ2-7; D is tentatively TRBD1 or TRBD2 (5 bases each). The CDR3 protein is CASSLVEGLSEQYF. The CDR3 nucleotides are TGTGCCAGCAGCTTAGTTGAGGGGCTCTCCGAGCAGTACTTC.